This passage covers 6 T cell receptor beta chains from one sample sequenced in a study of blood T cells in healthy people across ages. The second PCR ran about 6 to 12 cycles with a sample-barcoded 5' primer and J-beta primers. TCRdb ran MiXCR on the 5' RACE reads and lists one entry per CDR3 protein. Of 900,000 to 950,000 distinct CDR3 sequences in the sample, 25% to 35% were seen once. The same data also contributed to another study, on T cells of mothers and their children.

Source material: blood. The receptors here all came from a woman in her 40s in good health.

Comments on this clonotype: One end of the junction fails to match germline, which may point to a read error. The V and J genes are TRBV10-3 and TRBJ2-6; 11 nucleotides agree with TRBD1. The CDR3 extends over 18 amino acids. CDR1 is ENHRY, CDR2 SYGVKD, per germline. The CDR3 reads CASSYGTGGLSGANVLTF. CDR3 nucleotide sequence: TGTGCCAGCAGTTACGGGACAGGGGGTCTCTCTGGGGCCAACGTCCTGACTTTC.

The chain recombines TRBV28 with TRBJ1-4; no clear D gene. CDR1 and CDR2 (germline): MDHEN, SYDVKM. The CDR3 has 13 residues. V dropped 7 bases and J dropped 4 bases, with 10 bases sitting between them. CDR3 coding DNA: TGTGCCAGCACCTCTCTGAATAATGAAAAACTGTTTTTT. The encoded protein is CASTSLNNEKLFF. Complete variable domain (other parts from reference TRBV28 and TRBJ1-4): DVKVTQSSRYLVKRTGEKVFLECVQDMDHENMFWYRQDPGLGLRLIYFSYDVKMKEKGDIPEGYSVSREKKERFSLILESASTNQTSMYLCASTSLNNEKLFFGSGTQLSVL.

This clonotype was seen at least ten times. The chain is built from TRBV7-2 and TRBJ2-7; D remains ambiguous. This CDR3 is 14 amino acids long. Trimming took off 0 bases at V and 5 bases at J, with 11 bases between the two ends. Per germline, CDR1 SGHTA and CDR2 FQGNSA. DNA of the CDR3: TGTGCCAGCAGCTTAGCGGCAACTACCCACGAGCAGTACTTC. It yields the protein CASSLAATTHEQYF. Using reference TRBV7-2 and TRBJ2-7 for the parts outside the CDR3, the full variable domain is GAGVSQSPSNKVTEKGKDVELRCDPISGHTALYWYRQSLGQGLEFLIYFQGNSAPDKSGLPSDRFSAERTGGSVSTLTIQRTQQEDSAVYLCASSLAATTHEQYFGPGTRLTVT.

This clonotype appeared a few times. The V gene is TRBV27, the J gene TRBJ2-7; D unresolved. Trimming cost V 6 bases and J 1 base, with 10 bases left between them. Germline V lookup: CDR1 MNHEY, CDR2 SMNVEV (reference sequence). The CDR3 is 13 amino acids. The CDR3 DNA sequence: TGTGCCAGCAGCCTCTTTATGTCCTACGAGCAGTACTTC. It codes for CASSLFMSYEQYF.

The chain couples TRBV20-1 to TRBJ2-3, with a weak D call TRBD1 (6 bases). Germline CDR1 and CDR2: DFQATT and SNEGSKA (reference sequence). V was cut by 0 bases and J by 4 bases, with 14 bases left in between. The CDR3 extends over 15 amino acids. Written as DNA, the CDR3 is TGCAGTGCTAGAGATTGGTCAGGGGTTGCAGATACGCAGTATTTT. Translating it yields CSARDWSGVADTQYF.

In its sample, this clonotype was seen a few times. V gene TRBV6-2 or TRBV6-3 combines with J gene TRBJ1-1; D is possibly TRBD1 (6 bases). Per germline, CDR1 MNHEY and CDR2 SVGEGT. CDR3 size: 17 residues. Trimming took off 0 bases at V and 0 bases at J, with 14 bases between the two ends. The CDR3 sequence is CASSYSGHSWVNTEAFF. For the CDR3, the DNA is TGTGCCAGCAGTTACTCGGGACACTCATGGGTGAACACTGAAGCTTTCTTT.